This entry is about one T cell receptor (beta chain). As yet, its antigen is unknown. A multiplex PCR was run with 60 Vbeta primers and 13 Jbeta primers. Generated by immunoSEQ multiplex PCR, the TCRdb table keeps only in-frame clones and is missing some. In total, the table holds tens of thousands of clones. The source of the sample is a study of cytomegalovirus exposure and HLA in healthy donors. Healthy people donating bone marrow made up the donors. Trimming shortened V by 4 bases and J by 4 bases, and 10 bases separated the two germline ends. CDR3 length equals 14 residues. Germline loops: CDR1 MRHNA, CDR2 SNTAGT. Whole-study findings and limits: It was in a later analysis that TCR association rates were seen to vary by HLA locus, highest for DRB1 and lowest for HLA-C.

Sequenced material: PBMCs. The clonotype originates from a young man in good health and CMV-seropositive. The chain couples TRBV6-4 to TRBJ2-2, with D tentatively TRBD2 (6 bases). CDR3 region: CASSAAGGTGELFF. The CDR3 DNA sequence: TGTGCCAGCAGTGCAGCGGGTGGCACCGGGGAGCTGTTTTTT.